One sample yielded the 18 T cell receptor beta chains listed below, sequenced in a study of CD8+ T cells in alopecia areata. Extracted from the samples, RNA was reverse transcribed into cDNA to serve as the sequencing template. The method was immunoSEQ multiplex PCR; TCRdb's version includes in-frame clones alone and lacks a portion of them. The top ten hold about 1.5% of the sample, which has some 180,000 clones, over 55% seen once. The material sequenced was CD4+ T cells sorted from blood, taken at week 0. The source of these receptors is a human donor with alopecia areata.

The chain links TRBV6-5 to TRBJ1-1; a weak D match, TRBD1 (5 bases). Germline lookup yields CDR1 MNHEY and CDR2 SVGAGI. Trimming shortened V by 10 bases and J by 0 bases, and 12 bases separated the two germline ends. This CDR3 is built from 13 residues. The CDR3 sequence: CATARGVNTEAFF. CDR3 in DNA: TGTGCCACCGCGAGAGGGGTGAACACTGAAGCTTTCTTT.

J is TRBJ2-7 and V is TRBV5-6; D gene uncertain. The length of the CDR3 is 15 residues. Germline-derived CDR1 and CDR2 are SGHDT and YYEEEE. The V end lost 7 bases, the J end lost 4 bases, and 21 bases lay between the germline ends. In nucleotides, the CDR3 is TGTGCCAGCGAAACTACGGCCGCAGGTAGATACGAGCAGTACTTC. Amino acids: CASETTAAGRYEQYF.

The chain carries TRBV10-3 and TRBJ1-2; D gene ambiguous. Germline CDR1 and CDR2: ENHRY and SYGVKD. CDR3 length: 13 residues. The V end was cut by 0 bases, the J end by 6 bases, with 8 bases between. The CDR3 here is CAISESAGHGYTF. CDR3 DNA sequence: TGTGCCATCAGTGAGTCAGCGGGCCATGGCTACACCTTC.

The chain couples TRBV4-3 to TRBJ2-2; D ambiguous. Trimming pared 0 bases from V and 5 bases from J, leaving 7 bases between. Looked up from germline, CDR1 is LGHNA and CDR2 is YSLEER. The CDR3 runs 14 residues. The CDR3 region has the DNA TGCGCCAGCAGCCAAGAGGGGTGGACCGGGGAGCTGTTTTTT. This translates into CASSQEGWTGELFF.

The chain links TRBV2 to TRBJ2-1; 8 bases are shared with TRBD2. V trimming: 1 base; J trimming: 0 bases; junction bases outside the gene matches: 5. Germline V lookup: CDR1 SNHLY, CDR2 FYNNEI. This CDR3 comprises 17 residues. This chain's CDR3 is CASSEVGTRLSYNEQFF. DNA for the CDR3: TGTGCCAGCAGTGAAGTTGGGACTAGACTCTCCTACAATGAGCAGTTCTTC.

This chain uses TRBV29-1 with TRBJ2-3; the D gene is possibly TRBD1 (5 bases). The V and J ends lost 5 bases and 2 bases respectively, with 14 bases between them. The CDR3 totals 14 residues. CDR1 is SQVTM and CDR2 is ANQGSEA in the germline V gene. The CDR3 DNA sequence: TGCAGCGTTAGGTTCATGGGGCCCACAGATACGCAGTATTTT. It translates to CSVRFMGPTDTQYF.

This chain uses TRBV5-6 with TRBJ1-1, with no clear D. The ends were cut back, 0 bases at V and 1 base at J, with 7 bases in the middle. Germline V CDR1 and CDR2: SGHDT, YYEEEE. This CDR3 has 14 amino acids. CDR3 sequence reads: CASSLARWNTEAFF. The CDR3, as DNA: TGTGCCAGCAGCTTGGCACGCTGGAACACTGAAGCTTTCTTT. The complete variable domain, with remaining parts taken from reference TRBV5-6 and TRBJ1-1, reads DAGVTQSPTHLIKTRGQQVTLRCSPKSGHDTVSWYQQALGQGPQFIFQYYEEEERQRGNFPDRFSGHQFPNYSSELNVNALLLGDSALYLCASSLARWNTEAFFGQGTRLTVV.

This chain links TRBV29-1 with TRBJ2-3; D is unclear. This CDR3 region has 15 residues. Trimming pared 3 bases from V and 2 bases from J, leaving 15 bases between. The germline V gene encodes CDR1 SQVTM and CDR2 ANQGSEA. The CDR3 region is CSVEIPGQVTDTQYF. CDR3 DNA: TGCAGCGTTGAGATTCCAGGTCAGGTCACAGATACGCAGTATTTT.

This clone was detected a few times. Here the CDR3 reads CSVSTRNTDTQYF. The CDR3 DNA is TGCAGCGTTTCAACGCGAAACACAGATACGCAGTATTTT. The chain is built from TRBV29-1 and TRBJ2-3; D not resolved. The CDR3 length is 13 residues. Germline loops: CDR1 SQVTM, CDR2 ANQGSEA. With 5 bases removed from V and 2 bases from J, the gap between germline ends came to 11 bases.

The sample holds a few counts of this clone. The rearrangement uses TRBV29-1 and TRBJ2-3; D call uncertain. This CDR3 contains 13 residues. The V and J ends lost 5 bases and 0 bases respectively, with 9 bases between them. Germline values: CDR1 SQVTM, CDR2 ANQGSEA. The CDR3 DNA sequence: TGCAGCGTTTTGCAGACTAGCACAGATACGCAGTATTTT. Amino acid sequence: CSVLQTSTDTQYF.

V and J are TRBV6-1 and TRBJ2-7, with D hard to call. V shed 6 bases and J shed 3 bases, with 12 bases lying between them. The CDR3 covers 13 residues. CDR1 is MNHNS, CDR2 SASEGT, per germline. For the CDR3, the DNA is TGTGCCAGCAGCGCAGGACCCTTCTACGAGCAGTACTTC. The encoded protein is CASSAGPFYEQYF.

The J gene is TRBJ1-2, the V gene TRBV2, with D hard to call. CDR3 length: 15 amino acids. With 0 bases removed from V and 2 bases from J, the gap between germline ends came to 10 bases. Germline V CDR1 and CDR2: SNHLY, FYNNEI. CDR3 sequence (DNA): TGTGCCAGCAGTGAAGCGCTTCAGCGGAACTATGGCTACACCTTC. Protein sequence: CASSEALQRNYGYTF.

The chain uses TRBV10-3 and TRBJ2-3, with D unclear. V lost 3 bases and J lost 7, with 11 bases in between. Germline V gene sequence: CDR1 ENHRY, CDR2 SYGVKD. The length of the CDR3 is 13 residues. Written as DNA, the CDR3 is TGTGCCATCAGTGAAGCCAGCCAATATACGCAGTATTTT. Encoded protein: CAISEASQYTQYF.

The rearrangement joins TRBV9 to TRBJ1-1, with D tentatively TRBD1 (5 bases). Germline V gene lookup returns CDR1 SGDLS and CDR2 YYNGEE. CDR3 length: 13 residues. V gave up 0 bases and J gave up 8 bases, with 11 bases separating them. CDR3 loop: CASSVATQGEAFF. CDR3 DNA: TGTGCCAGCAGCGTAGCTACTCAGGGAGAAGCTTTCTTT.

Comment on this clone: Mismatch with germline at one junction end may stem from a read error. The chain joins TRBV7-2 to TRBJ1-1; 9 bases agree with TRBD1. The germline V gene encodes CDR1 SGHTA and CDR2 FQGNSA. The CDR3 sequence is 12 residues long. The CDR3 coding sequence is TGTGCCAGCAGCTTAACAGGGGGCTGGTCCGCGTTT. Translating gives CASSLTGGWSAF.

The genes are TRBV29-1 and TRBJ2-7; 7 positions agree with TRBD1. This CDR3 has 14 amino acids. V was clipped by 1 base and J by 4 bases; unmatched bases: 7. In germline, CDR1 is SQVTM, CDR2 ANQGSEA. DNA of the CDR3: TGCAGCGTTGAAGGACAGGGAACAGGGTACGAGCAGTACTTC. It translates to CSVEGQGTGYEQYF.

This clone was seen a handful of times. The rearrangement uses TRBV7-9 and TRBJ2-7; D not certain. V dropped 0 bases and J dropped 1 base, with 7 bases sitting between them. Germline CDR1 reads SEHNR; CDR2 reads FQNEAQ (reference sequence). The CDR3 contains 14 residues. The CDR3 bases are TGTGCCAGCAGCTTAGCTGTCAGTTCCTACGAGCAGTACTTC. Amino acids: CASSLAVSSYEQYF.

V usage is TRBV4-1 and J usage is TRBJ1-5, with a possible D match to TRBD1 (6 bases). CDR1 and CDR2 (germline): MGHRA, YSYEKL. V lost 0 bases to trimming and J lost 1 base, with 16 bases between them. The CDR3 contains 18 residues. The CDR3 here is CASSQDPGGAGSNQPQHF. The CDR3 bases are TGCGCCAGCAGCCAAGATCCTGGGGGGGCAGGGAGCAATCAGCCCCAGCATTTT.